This T cell receptor beta chain was sequenced during a study of cytomegalovirus exposure and HLA in healthy donors. Findings of the study overall: By HLA locus, TCR association rates varied in a later analysis, with DRB1 showing the most and HLA-C the fewest.

With 60 Vbeta and 13 Jbeta primers, the PCR was carried out. The data were produced by immunoSEQ multiplex PCR, yet TCRdb's version contains in-frame clones alone and is incomplete. The data show approximately 160,000 clones, with 84% seen just once and 4% to 6% held by the top ten. This clone was detected only a few times. Antigen: not known. Germline CDR1 and CDR2: WSHSY and SAAADI. The ends were cut back, 3 bases at V and 6 bases at J, with 3 bases in the middle. The CDR3 runs 12 residues. The V and J genes are TRBV10-2 and TRBJ1-6; D remains unclear. Sequences were obtained from PBMCs. This sequence was found in a young man in good health and CMV-seronegative. CDR3 coding DNA: TGCGCCAGCAGTGAACTTAATTCACCCCTCCACTTT. The encoded protein is CASSELNSPLHF.